These 28 T cell receptor beta chains were all obtained from the same sample, sequenced in a study of OX40 agonist ivuxolimab in advanced cancers. TCRdb's copy holds only in-frame clones and misses some; the assay was immunoSEQ multiplex PCR. The sample yields over 50,000 clones, approximately 91% seen once. The material was CD4+ or CD8+ T cells sorted from blood, obtained in a trial of the OX40 agonist ivuxolimab. The source is an adult with an advanced solid tumor such as melanoma, head and neck, liver or kidney cancer.

This chain uses TRBV11-1 with TRBJ2-7; 9 nucleotides line up with TRBD1. Germline V gene data show CDR1 as SGHAT and CDR2 as FQDESV (reference sequence). V was pared by 5 bases and J by 3 bases, with 2 bases of the junction left unmatched. CDR3 length: 13 amino acids. CDR3 bases: TGTGCCAGCAGCCAGGGACAGGGCTACGAGCAGTACTTC. This gives the protein CASSQGQGYEQYF.

The chain carries TRBV6-6 and TRBJ2-7; 9 bases match TRBD2. V shed 5 bases, J shed 3 bases, and the junction held 5 bases outside the gene matches. CDR1 MNHNY and CDR2 SVGAGI come from the germline V gene (reference sequence). The CDR3 spans 14 residues. Here the CDR3 DNA reads TGTGCCAGCAGTGATAGCGGGAGAAGCTACGAGCAGTACTTC. Protein product: CASSDSGRSYEQYF.

The chain combines TRBV11-2 with TRBJ1-3; D remains unclear. This CDR3 region has 12 residues. Germline V CDR1 and CDR2: SGHAT, FQNNGV. With 5 bases removed from V and 8 bases from J, the gap between germline ends came to 10 bases. CDR3 DNA sequence: TGTGCCAGCAGCGAGGAGGGAGACACCATATATTTT. Its protein is CASSEEGDTIYF.

Concerning this clone itself: Other DNA variants within this sample encode the same CDR3. This chain links TRBV13 with TRBJ1-2, with a possible D match to TRBD1 (6 bases). Trimming removed 6 bases from V and 1 base from J, with 9 bases in between. Germline CDR1 PRHDT, CDR2 FYEKMQ (reference sequence). CDR3 length: 13 residues. CDR3 in DNA: TGTGCCAGCAGTCAGGGGCTTAACTATGGCTACACCTTC. Its translation is CASSQGLNYGYTF.

This chain joins TRBV28 and TRBJ2-7; TRBD1 matches 7 bases. CDR1 is MDHEN, CDR2 SYDVKM, per germline. The V and J ends lost 5 bases and 7 bases, in that order; junction bases with no gene match: 5. The CDR3 loop spans 12 amino acids. The CDR3 nucleotides are TGTGCCAGCAGTACAGGGGTGGGTGAGCAGTACTTC. Encoded protein: CASSTGVGEQYF.

Written as DNA, the CDR3 is TGTGCCAGCAGCTTGTCCGGAACCCAAGAGACCCAGTACTTC. Its translation: CASSLSGTQETQYF. The rearrangement joins TRBV11-2 to TRBJ2-5, with unresolved D. This CDR3 region has 14 residues. Deletions cut 3 bases from V and 1 base from J, with 9 bases between. The germline V gene encodes CDR1 SGHAT and CDR2 FQNNGV.

In its sample, this clone was seen once. The V gene is TRBV10-3, the J gene TRBJ2-2; 10 bases agree with TRBD2. The CDR3 loop spans 13 amino acids. Trimming cost V 8 bases and J 5 bases; bases outside gene matches: 2. From germline, CDR1 is ENHRY and CDR2 SYGVKD. CDR3 DNA sequence: TGTGCCATCCTAGCGGGAGAGACCGGGGAGCTGTTTTTT. Protein product: CAILAGETGELFF.

The chain links TRBV27 to TRBJ1-1, with a weak D call TRBD1 (5 bases). CDR1 and CDR2 from the germline V gene are MNHEY and SMNVEV (reference sequence). The V and J ends lost 6 bases and 4 bases respectively, with 6 bases between them. The CDR3 covers 11 residues. The CDR3 region has the DNA TGTGCCAGCAGCCAGGGCACTGAAGCTTTCTTT. This codes for CASSQGTEAFF.

The chain recombines TRBV28 with TRBJ1-2; D gene ambiguous. The CDR3 is 12 residues long. The V end lost 8 bases, the J end lost 0 bases, and 7 bases lay between the germline ends. Germline-derived CDR1 and CDR2 are MDHEN and SYDVKM. CDR3 bases: TGTGCCAGCTCAGCTTCTAACTATGGCTACACCTTC. Translation gives CASSASNYGYTF.

This chain links TRBV5-4 with TRBJ2-7; the match to TRBD1 covers 8 bases. Germline V lookup: CDR1 SGHNT, CDR2 YYREEE (reference sequence). The CDR3 spans 16 residues. Germline trimming cut 4 bases from V and 6 bases from J; bases unmatched to any gene: 15. The CDR3 loop is CASSQSTGTGSVEQYF. The CDR3 bases are TGTGCCAGCAGCCAATCCACCGGGACAGGCTCCGTCGAGCAGTACTTC.

The chain has TRBV6-5 and TRBJ2-7, with TRBD2 matching over 13 bases. CDR1 and CDR2 (germline): MNHEY, SVGAGI. The CDR3 contains 14 residues. Trimming removed 6 bases from V and 6 bases from J; junction bases left unmatched: 5. The CDR3 loop reads CASSSTSGRPEQYF. Here the CDR3 DNA reads TGTGCCAGCAGCTCGACTAGCGGGAGGCCCGAGCAGTACTTC.

This chain uses TRBV10-2 with TRBJ2-5; 7 bases agree with TRBD2. Germline V gene data show CDR1 as WSHSY and CDR2 as SAAADI. The length of the CDR3 is 14 residues. J lost 5 bases, V lost 4 bases, and 7 bases had no gene match. CDR3 protein: CASSGTGGDETQYF. In DNA form, the CDR3 reads TGCGCCAGCAGTGGGACGGGGGGTGACGAGACCCAGTACTTC.

The chain links TRBV7-2 to TRBJ2-7; 9 positions agree with TRBD2. CDR1 SGHTA and CDR2 FQGNSA come from the germline V gene. The CDR3 spans 15 residues. Trimming took 2 bases from V and 4 from J; bases not matched to a gene: 6. The CDR3 loop reads CASSLFGREGYEQYF. The DNA for the CDR3 is TGTGCCAGCAGCTTATTTGGGCGGGAGGGTTACGAGCAGTACTTC. The full variable domain, rest sourced from reference TRBV7-2 and TRBJ2-7, is GAGVSQSPSNKVTEKGKDVELRCDPISGHTALYWYRQSLGQGLEFLIYFQGNSAPDKSGLPSDRFSAERTGGSVSTLTIQRTQQEDSAVYLCASSLFGREGYEQYFGPGTRLTVT.

This rearrangement joins TRBV6-1 to TRBJ1-1; D remains ambiguous. The germline CDR1 and CDR2 sequences are MNHNS and SASEGT. The ends were cut back, 1 base at V and 0 bases at J, with 12 bases in the middle. The CDR3 sequence is 16 residues long. Written as DNA, the CDR3 is TGTGCCAGCAGTGAAGAAACTGTAGTTCTGAACACTGAAGCTTTCTTT. Its protein product is CASSEETVVLNTEAFF.

This sequence joins TRBV30 and TRBJ2-5, with TRBD2 identical over 10 bases. Germline CDR1 is GTSNPN and CDR2 is SVGIG (reference sequence). Unmatched junction bases numbered 14, after V lost 3 bases and J lost 7 bases. The CDR3 totals 16 residues. The CDR3 loop reads CAWRELAGYLAGTQYF. DNA of the CDR3: TGTGCCTGGAGGGAACTAGCGGGGTACCTGGCAGGGACCCAGTACTTC. Using reference TRBV30 and TRBJ2-5 for the parts outside the CDR3, the full variable domain is SQTIHQWPATLVQPVGSPLSLECTVEGTSNPNLYWYRQAAGRGLQLLFYSVGIGQISSEVPQNLSASRPQDRQFILSSKKLLLSDSGFYLCAWRELAGYLAGTQYFGPGTRLLVL.

J is TRBJ2-5 and V is TRBV5-6; D is possibly TRBD2 (5 bases). From germline, CDR1 is SGHDT and CDR2 YYEEEE. V lost 1 base and J lost 5, with 18 bases in between. The CDR3 loop spans 16 amino acids. CDR3 sequence: CASSLRSTGWWETQYF. The DNA of the CDR3 is TGTGCCAGCAGCTTGAGGTCGACGGGATGGTGGGAGACCCAGTACTTC.

The chain is built from TRBV7-9 and TRBJ2-3; no definite D call. The V end lost 8 bases, the J end lost 3 bases, and 18 bases lay between the germline ends. This CDR3 has 15 residues. Per the germline V gene, CDR1 is SEHNR and CDR2 is FQNEAQ (reference sequence). CDR3 bases: TGTGCCAGCCTCTCATGGGCTAGTGAGACAGATACGCAGTATTTT. Amino acid sequence: CASLSWASETDTQYF.

V and J are TRBV28 and TRBJ1-5, with D maybe TRBD1 (6 bases). CDR3 size: 14 residues. The germline CDR1 and CDR2 sequences are MDHEN and SYDVKM. The V end lost 3 bases, the J end lost 7 bases, and 13 bases lay between the germline ends. CDR3 nucleotide sequence: TGTGCCAGCAGTTTTCCCGGAGACAGGCAGCCCCAGCATTTT. Protein: CASSFPGDRQPQHF.

The chain recombines TRBV27 with TRBJ1-1, with TRBD1 identical over 7 bases. The CDR3 runs to 14 residues. V lost 4 bases and J lost 2; bases outside the gene matches: 4. Germline CDR1 reads MNHEY; CDR2 reads SMNVEV (reference sequence). The CDR3 region has the DNA TGTGCCAGCAGTTGGGACAGTTCAAACACTGAAGCTTTCTTT. It is translated as CASSWDSSNTEAFF.

The V and J genes are TRBV19 and TRBJ1-1, with TRBD1 identical over 7 bases. Germline CDR1 reads LNHDA; CDR2 reads SQIVND (reference sequence). V lost 5 bases to trimming and J lost 1 base; unmatched junction nucleotides: 7. The CDR3 has 15 residues. The CDR3 nucleotides are TGTGCCAGTAGTCCAGCCGGGACAGAGAACACTGAAGCTTTCTTT. It translates to CASSPAGTENTEAFF.

The chain has TRBV4-2 and TRBJ1-1; D ambiguous. Germline V CDR1 and CDR2: LGHNA, YNFKEQ. This CDR3 is built from 13 residues. Trimming took off 0 bases at V and 1 base at J, with 3 bases between the two ends. The CDR3: CASSQERNTEAFF. In nucleotides, the CDR3 is TGTGCCAGCAGCCAAGAGAGGAACACTGAAGCTTTCTTT.

This chain connects TRBV5-6 to TRBJ1-2; TRBD1 matches 7 bases. V shed 4 bases and J 0 bases; nucleotides not matched to a gene: 3. The CDR3 spans 14 residues. CDR1 and CDR2 from the germline V gene are SGHDT and YYEEEE. CDR3 residues: CASSDGQANYGYTF. The CDR3 DNA follows: TGTGCCAGCAGCGACGGACAGGCTAACTATGGCTACACCTTC.

The chain uses TRBV25-1 and TRBJ2-1; no clear D. CDR1 is MGHDK and CDR2 is SYGVNS in the germline V gene. Trimming shortened V by 4 bases and J by 7 bases, and 5 bases separated the two germline ends. The CDR3 consists of 11 residues. Here the CDR3 reads CASSGWNEQFF. For the CDR3, the DNA is TGTGCCAGCAGTGGTTGGAATGAGCAGTTCTTC.

The chain carries TRBV28 and TRBJ2-3, with TRBD1 matching over 11 bases. This CDR3 contains 15 residues. Germline V CDR1 and CDR2: MDHEN, SYDVKM. V lost 3 bases, J lost 6 bases, and 5 bases stayed unmatched. CDR3 sequence reads: CASSFRTGGPDTQYF. CDR3 bases: TGTGCCAGCAGTTTTCGGACAGGGGGCCCTGATACGCAGTATTTT.

CDR3 residues: CASSLAEGGRDEQYF. The CDR3 DNA reads TGTGCCAGCAGCTTAGCGGAGGGGGGACGGGACGAGCAGTACTTC. This chain uses TRBV7-9 with TRBJ2-7; D tentatively fits TRBD1 or TRBD2 (6 bases each). CDR1 and CDR2 (germline): SEHNR, FQNEAQ (reference sequence). V lost 0 bases, J lost 5 bases, and 14 bases lay in between. This CDR3 region has 15 residues. Full variable domain (rest looked up from reference TRBV7-9 and TRBJ2-7): DTGVSQNPRHKITKRGQNVTFRCDPISEHNRLYWYRQTLGQGPEFLTYFQNEAQLEKSRLLSDRFSAERPKGSFSTLEIQRTEQGDSAMYLCASSLAEGGRDEQYFGPGTRLTVT.

V gene TRBV6-6 combines with J gene TRBJ2-7; D call uncertain. Trimming left V 2 bases short and J 3 bases short, with 11 bases between. Germline CDR1 is MNHNY and CDR2 is SVGAGI (reference sequence). This CDR3 contains 14 residues. CDR3 nucleotide sequence: TGTGCCAGCAGTTACGGGGTAGTGGACTACGAGCAGTACTTC. Translated: CASSYGVVDYEQYF.

CDR3 loop: CASSEGDFSYEQYF. Written as DNA, the CDR3 is TGTGCCAGCAGCGAAGGGGACTTCTCCTACGAGCAGTACTTC. The gene calls are TRBV9 and TRBJ2-7, with D perhaps matching TRBD2 (6 bases). The germline V gene encodes CDR1 SGDLS and CDR2 YYNGEE. Trimming took off 3 bases at V and 0 bases at J, with 10 bases between the two ends. The CDR3 extends over 14 amino acids. The full variable domain, rest sourced from reference TRBV9 and TRBJ2-7, is DSGVTQTPKHLITATGQRVTLRCSPRSGDLSVYWYQQSLDQGLQFLIQYYNGEERAKGNILERFSAQQFPDLHSELNLSSLELGDSALYFCASSEGDFSYEQYFGPGTRLTVT.

The J gene is TRBJ2-3, the V gene TRBV7-2, with a tentative D call TRBD2 (6 bases). This CDR3 spans 19 amino acids. Germline lookup yields CDR1 SGHTA and CDR2 FQGNSA. With 3 bases removed from V and 2 bases from J, the gap between germline ends came to 24 bases. Here the CDR3 reads CASSLGWRDATDPTDTQYF. Written as DNA, the CDR3 is TGTGCCAGCAGCTTGGGTTGGCGGGATGCCACCGACCCCACAGATACGCAGTATTTT. The variable domain in full, with the rest retrieved from reference TRBV7-2 and TRBJ2-3, is GAGVSQSPSNKVTEKGKDVELRCDPISGHTALYWYRQSLGQGLEFLIYFQGNSAPDKSGLPSDRFSAERTGGSVSTLTIQRTQQEDSAVYLCASSLGWRDATDPTDTQYFGPGTRLTVL.